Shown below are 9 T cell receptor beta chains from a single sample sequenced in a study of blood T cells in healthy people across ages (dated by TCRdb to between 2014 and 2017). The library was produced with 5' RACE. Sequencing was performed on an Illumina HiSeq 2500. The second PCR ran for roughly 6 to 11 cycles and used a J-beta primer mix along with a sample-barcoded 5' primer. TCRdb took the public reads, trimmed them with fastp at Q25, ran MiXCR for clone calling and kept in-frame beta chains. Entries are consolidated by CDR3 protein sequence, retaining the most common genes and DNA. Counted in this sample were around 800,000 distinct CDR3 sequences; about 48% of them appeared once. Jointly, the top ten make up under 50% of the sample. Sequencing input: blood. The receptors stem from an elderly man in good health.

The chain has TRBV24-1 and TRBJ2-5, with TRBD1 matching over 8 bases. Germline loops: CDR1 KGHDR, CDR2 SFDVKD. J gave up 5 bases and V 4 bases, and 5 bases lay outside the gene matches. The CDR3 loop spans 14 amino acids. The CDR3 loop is CATSESGGCETQYF. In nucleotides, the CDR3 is TGTGCCACCAGTGAGTCAGGGGGCTGTGAGACCCAGTACTTC.

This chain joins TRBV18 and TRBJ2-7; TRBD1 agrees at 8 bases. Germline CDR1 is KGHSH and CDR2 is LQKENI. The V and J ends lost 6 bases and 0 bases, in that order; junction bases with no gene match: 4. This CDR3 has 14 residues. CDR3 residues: CASSTDRDSYEQYF. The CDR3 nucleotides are TGTGCCAGCTCTACGGACAGGGACTCCTACGAGCAGTACTTC.

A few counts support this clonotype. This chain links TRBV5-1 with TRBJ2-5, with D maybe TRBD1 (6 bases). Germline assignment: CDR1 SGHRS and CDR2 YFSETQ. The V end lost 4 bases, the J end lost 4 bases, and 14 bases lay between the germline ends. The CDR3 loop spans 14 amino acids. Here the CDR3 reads CASSPLGQTETQYF. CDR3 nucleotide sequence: TGCGCCAGCAGCCCCCTTGGACAGACAGAGACCCAGTACTTC.

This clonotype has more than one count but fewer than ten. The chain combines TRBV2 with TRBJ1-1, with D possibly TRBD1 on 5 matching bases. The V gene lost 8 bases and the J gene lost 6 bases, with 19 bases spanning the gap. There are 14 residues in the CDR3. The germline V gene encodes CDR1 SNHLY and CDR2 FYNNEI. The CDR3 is CASANAGTGAEAFF. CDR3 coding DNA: TGTGCCAGCGCTAATGCGGGCACAGGCGCTGAAGCTTTCTTT.

The CDR3 DNA reads TGTGCCAGCAGTTTTAGCGCAGGGGCTGGCTACACCTTC. Protein product: CASSFSAGAGYTF. The chain recombines TRBV12-3 or TRBV12-4 with TRBJ1-2; the D gene is possibly TRBD1 (6 bases). V was shortened by 3 bases and J by 7 bases, with 12 bases between the two germline ends. CDR3 size: 13 residues.

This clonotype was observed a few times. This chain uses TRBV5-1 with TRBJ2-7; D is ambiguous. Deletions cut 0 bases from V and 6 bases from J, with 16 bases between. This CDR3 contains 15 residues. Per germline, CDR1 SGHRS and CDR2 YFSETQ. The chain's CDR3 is CASSLAALTTIEQYF. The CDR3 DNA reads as TGCGCCAGCAGCTTGGCGGCTCTAACTACGATCGAGCAGTACTTC.

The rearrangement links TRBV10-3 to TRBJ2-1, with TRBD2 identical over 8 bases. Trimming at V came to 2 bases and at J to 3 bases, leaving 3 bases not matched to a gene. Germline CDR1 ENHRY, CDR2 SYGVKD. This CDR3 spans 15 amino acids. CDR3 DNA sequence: TGTGCCATCAGTGAGACTCTAGCGGGCTACAATGAGCAGTTCTTC. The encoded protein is CAISETLAGYNEQFF.

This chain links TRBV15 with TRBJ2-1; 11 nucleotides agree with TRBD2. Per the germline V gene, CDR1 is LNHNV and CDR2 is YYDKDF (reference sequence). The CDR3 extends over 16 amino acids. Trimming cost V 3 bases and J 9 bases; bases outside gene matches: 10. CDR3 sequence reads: CATSRVLAGELAEQFF. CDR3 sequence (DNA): TGTGCCACCAGCAGGGTACTAGCGGGAGAGCTGGCTGAGCAGTTCTTC.

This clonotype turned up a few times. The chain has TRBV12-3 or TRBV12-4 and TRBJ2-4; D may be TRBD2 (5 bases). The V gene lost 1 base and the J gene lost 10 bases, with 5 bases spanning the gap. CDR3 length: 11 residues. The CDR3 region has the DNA TGTGCCAGCAGTTTAGGGGAGATTCAGTACTTC. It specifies CASSLGEIQYF.